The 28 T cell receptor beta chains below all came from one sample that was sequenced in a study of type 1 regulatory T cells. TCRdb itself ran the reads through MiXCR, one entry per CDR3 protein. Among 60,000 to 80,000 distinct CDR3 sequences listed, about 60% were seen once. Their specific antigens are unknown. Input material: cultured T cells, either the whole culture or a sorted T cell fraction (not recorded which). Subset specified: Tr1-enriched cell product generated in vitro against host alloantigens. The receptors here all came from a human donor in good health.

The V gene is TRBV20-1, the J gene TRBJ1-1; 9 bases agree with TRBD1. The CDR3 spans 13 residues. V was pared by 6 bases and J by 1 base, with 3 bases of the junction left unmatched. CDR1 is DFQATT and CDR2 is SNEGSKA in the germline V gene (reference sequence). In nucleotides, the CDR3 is TGCAGTGCGGGACAGGGCGGGAACACTGAAGCTTTCTTT. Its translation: CSAGQGGNTEAFF.

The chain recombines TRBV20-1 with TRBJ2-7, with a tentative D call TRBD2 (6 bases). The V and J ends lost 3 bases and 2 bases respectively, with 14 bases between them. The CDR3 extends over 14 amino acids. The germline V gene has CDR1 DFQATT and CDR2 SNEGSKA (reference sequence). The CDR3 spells CSASFGGPTYEQYF. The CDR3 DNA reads TGCAGTGCTAGTTTCGGGGGTCCAACCTACGAGCAGTACTTC.

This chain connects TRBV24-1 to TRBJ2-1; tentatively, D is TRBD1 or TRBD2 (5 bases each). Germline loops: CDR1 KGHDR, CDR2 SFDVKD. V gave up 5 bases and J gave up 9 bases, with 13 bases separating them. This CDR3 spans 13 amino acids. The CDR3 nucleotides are TGTGCCACCAGTGCCGGGACCCTGGTTGAGCAGTTCTTC. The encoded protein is CATSAGTLVEQFF.

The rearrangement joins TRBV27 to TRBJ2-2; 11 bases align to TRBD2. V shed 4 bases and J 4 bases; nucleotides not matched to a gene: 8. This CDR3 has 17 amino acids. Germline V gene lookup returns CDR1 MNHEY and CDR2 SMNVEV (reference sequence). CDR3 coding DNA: TGTGCCAGCAGTTCCCCACTAGCGGGAGTTTTCACCGGGGAGCTGTTTTTT. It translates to CASSSPLAGVFTGELFF.

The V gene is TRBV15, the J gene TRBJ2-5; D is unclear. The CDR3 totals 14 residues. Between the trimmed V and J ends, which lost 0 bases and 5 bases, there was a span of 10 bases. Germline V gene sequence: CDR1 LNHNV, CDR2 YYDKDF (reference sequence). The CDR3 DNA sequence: TGTGCCACCAGCAGAGACCCAACAGAGGAGACCCAGTACTTC. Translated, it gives CATSRDPTEETQYF.

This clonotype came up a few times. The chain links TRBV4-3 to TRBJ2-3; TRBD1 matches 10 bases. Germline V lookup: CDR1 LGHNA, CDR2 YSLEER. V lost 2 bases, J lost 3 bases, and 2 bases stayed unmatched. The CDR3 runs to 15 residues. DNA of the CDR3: TGCGCCAGCAGCCAACCGGGACAGGGGACAGATACGCAGTATTTT. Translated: CASSQPGQGTDTQYF.

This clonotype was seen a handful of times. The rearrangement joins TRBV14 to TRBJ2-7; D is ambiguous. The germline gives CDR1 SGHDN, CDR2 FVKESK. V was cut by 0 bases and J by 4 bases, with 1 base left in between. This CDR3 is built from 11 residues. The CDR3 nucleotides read TGTGCCAGCAGCCAAGATTACGAGCAGTACTTC. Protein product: CASSQDYEQYF. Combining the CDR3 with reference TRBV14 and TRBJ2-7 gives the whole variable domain EAGVTQFPSHSVIEKGQTVTLRCDPISGHDNLYWYRRVMGKEIKFLLHFVKESKQDESGMPNNRFLAERTGGTYSTLKVQPAELEDSGVYFCASSQDYEQYFGPGTRLTVT.

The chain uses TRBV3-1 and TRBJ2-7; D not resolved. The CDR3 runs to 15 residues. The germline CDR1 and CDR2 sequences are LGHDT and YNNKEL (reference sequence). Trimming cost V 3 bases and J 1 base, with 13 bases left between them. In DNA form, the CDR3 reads TGTGCCAGCAGCCAGCGTGGAGACGGATCCTACGAGCAGTACTTC. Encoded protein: CASSQRGDGSYEQYF.

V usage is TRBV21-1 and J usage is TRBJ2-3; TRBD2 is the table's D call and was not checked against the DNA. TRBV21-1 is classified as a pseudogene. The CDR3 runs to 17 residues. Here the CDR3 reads CASSGDDALRKTDTQYF. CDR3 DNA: TGTGCCAGCAGTGGGGATGACGCCCTCCGGAAAACAGATACGCAGTATTTT.

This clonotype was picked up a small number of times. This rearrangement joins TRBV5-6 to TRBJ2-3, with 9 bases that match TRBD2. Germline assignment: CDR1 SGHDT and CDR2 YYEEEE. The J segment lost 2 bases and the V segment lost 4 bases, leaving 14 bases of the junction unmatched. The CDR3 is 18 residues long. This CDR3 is CASSTVAGVFLNTDTQYF. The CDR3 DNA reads TGTGCCAGCAGCACGGTAGCGGGAGTTTTTCTGAACACAGATACGCAGTATTTT.

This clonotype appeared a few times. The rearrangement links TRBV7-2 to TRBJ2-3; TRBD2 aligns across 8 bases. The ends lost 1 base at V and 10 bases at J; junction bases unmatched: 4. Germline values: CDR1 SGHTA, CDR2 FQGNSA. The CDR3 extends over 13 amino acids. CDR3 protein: CASSLGAGDAQYF. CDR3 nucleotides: TGTGCCAGCAGCTTAGGAGCGGGAGACGCGCAGTATTTT.

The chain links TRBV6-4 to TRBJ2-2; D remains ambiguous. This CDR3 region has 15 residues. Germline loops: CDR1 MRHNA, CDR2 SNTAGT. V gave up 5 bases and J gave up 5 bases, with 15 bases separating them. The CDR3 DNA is TGTGCCAGCAGTTCTAATGGAATTGTTACCGGGGAGCTGTTTTTT. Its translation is CASSSNGIVTGELFF.

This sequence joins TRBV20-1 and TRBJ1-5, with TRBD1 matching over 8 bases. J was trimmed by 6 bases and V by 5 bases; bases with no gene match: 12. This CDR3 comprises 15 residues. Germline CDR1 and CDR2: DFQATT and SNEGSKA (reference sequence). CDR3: CSASESRGPGQPQHF. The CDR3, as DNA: TGCAGTGCTTCGGAAAGCAGGGGGCCGGGTCAGCCCCAGCATTTT.

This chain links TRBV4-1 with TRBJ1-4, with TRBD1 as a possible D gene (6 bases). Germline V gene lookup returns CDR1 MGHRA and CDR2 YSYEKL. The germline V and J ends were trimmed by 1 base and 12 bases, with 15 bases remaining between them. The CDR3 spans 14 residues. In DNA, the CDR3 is TGCGCCAGCAGCCAAGTTGGACAGCTGGCTGAACTGTTTTTT. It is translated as CASSQVGQLAELFF.

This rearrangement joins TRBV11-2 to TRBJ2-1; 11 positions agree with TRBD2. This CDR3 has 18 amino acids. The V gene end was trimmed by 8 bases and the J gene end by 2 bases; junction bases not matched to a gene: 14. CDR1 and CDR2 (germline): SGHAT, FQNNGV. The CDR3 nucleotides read TGTGCCAGCTCACAGCTAGCGGGAGGCCCCAGCACCTACAATGAGCAGTTCTTC. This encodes CASSQLAGGPSTYNEQFF.

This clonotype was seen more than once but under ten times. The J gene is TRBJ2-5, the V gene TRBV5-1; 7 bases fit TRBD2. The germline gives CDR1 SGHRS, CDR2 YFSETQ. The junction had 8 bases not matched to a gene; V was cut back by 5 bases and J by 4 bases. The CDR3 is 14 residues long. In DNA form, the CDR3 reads TGCGCCAGCAGATCAGCGGGAATCTCAGAGACCCAGTACTTC. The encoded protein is CASRSAGISETQYF. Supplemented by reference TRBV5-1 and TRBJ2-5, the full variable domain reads KAGVTQTPRYLIKTRGQQVTLSCSPISGHRSVSWYQQTPGQGLQFLFEYFSETQRNKGNFPGRFSGRQFSNSRSEMNVSTLELGDSALYLCASRSAGISETQYFGPGTRLLVL.

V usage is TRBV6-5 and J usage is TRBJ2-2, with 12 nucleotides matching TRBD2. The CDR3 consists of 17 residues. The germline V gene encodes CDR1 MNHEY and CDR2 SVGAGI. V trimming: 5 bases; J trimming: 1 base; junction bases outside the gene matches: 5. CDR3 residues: CASSLRTSGMNTGELFF. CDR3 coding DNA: TGTGCCAGCAGTCTCCGGACTAGCGGGATGAACACCGGGGAGCTGTTTTTT.

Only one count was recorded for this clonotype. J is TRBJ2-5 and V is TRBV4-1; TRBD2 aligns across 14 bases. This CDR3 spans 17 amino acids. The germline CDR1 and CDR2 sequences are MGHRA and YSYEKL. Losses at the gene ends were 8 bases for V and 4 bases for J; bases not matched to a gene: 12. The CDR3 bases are TGCGCCAGCGGAGGGACTAGCGGGAGAAGGGGCATAGAGACCCAGTACTTC. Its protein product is CASGGTSGRRGIETQYF.

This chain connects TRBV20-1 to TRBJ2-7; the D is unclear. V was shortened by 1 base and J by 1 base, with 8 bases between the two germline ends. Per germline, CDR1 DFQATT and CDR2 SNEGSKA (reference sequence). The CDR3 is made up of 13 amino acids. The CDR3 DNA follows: TGCAGTGCTAGAGGCAGGACGTCCTACGAGCAGTACTTC. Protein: CSARGRTSYEQYF.

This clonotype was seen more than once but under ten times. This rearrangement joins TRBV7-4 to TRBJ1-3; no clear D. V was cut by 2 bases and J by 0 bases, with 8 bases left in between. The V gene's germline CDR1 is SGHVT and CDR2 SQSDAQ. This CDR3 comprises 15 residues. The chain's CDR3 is CASSLQLLSGNTIYF. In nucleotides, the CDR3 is TGTGCCAGCAGCTTACAACTTCTCTCTGGAAACACCATATATTTT.

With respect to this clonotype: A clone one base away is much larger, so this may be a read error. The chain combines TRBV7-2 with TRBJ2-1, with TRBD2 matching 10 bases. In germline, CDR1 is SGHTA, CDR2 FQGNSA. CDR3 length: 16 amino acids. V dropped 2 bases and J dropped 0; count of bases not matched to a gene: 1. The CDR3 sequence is CASSLPSGSSYNEQFF. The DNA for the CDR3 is TGTGCCAGCAGCTTACCTAGCGGGAGCTCCTACAATGAGCAGTTCTTC.

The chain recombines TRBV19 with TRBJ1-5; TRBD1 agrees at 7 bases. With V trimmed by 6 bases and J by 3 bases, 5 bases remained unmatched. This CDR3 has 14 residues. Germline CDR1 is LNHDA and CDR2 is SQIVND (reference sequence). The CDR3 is CASSPGQLNQPQHF. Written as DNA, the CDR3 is TGTGCCAGTAGCCCGGGACAGCTCAATCAGCCCCAGCATTTT.

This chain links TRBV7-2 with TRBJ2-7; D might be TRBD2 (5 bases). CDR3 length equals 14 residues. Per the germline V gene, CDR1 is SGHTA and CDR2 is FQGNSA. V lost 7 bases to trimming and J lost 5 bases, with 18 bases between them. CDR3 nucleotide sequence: TGTGCCAGCAAGATACGGACGGGATCCCACGAGCAGTACTTC. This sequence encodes CASKIRTGSHEQYF. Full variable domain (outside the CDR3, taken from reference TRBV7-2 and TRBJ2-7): GAGVSQSPSNKVTEKGKDVELRCDPISGHTALYWYRQSLGQGLEFLIYFQGNSAPDKSGLPSDRFSAERTGGSVSTLTIQRTQQEDSAVYLCASKIRTGSHEQYFGPGTRLTVT.

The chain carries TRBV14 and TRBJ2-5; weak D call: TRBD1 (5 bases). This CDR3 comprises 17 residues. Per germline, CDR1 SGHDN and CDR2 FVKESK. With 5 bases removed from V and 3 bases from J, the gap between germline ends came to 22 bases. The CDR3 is CASSYRFPRAAEETQYF. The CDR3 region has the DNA TGTGCCAGCAGCTACAGGTTCCCCAGGGCGGCAGAAGAGACCCAGTACTTC.

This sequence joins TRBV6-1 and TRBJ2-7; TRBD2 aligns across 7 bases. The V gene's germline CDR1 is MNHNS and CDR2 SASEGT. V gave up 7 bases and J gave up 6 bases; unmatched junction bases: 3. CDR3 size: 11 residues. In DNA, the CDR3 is TGTGCCAGCAAAGCGGGGTTCGAGCAGTACTTC. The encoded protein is CASKAGFEQYF.

CDR3 in DNA: TGCGCCAGCAGCGACGGTACAGGGTCTTCCGAGACCTACGAGCAGTACTTC. This encodes CASSDGTGSSETYEQYF. V is TRBV4-3 and J is TRBJ2-7; D is perhaps TRBD1 (6 bases). The germline V gene encodes CDR1 LGHNA and CDR2 YSLEER. Deletions cut 5 bases from V and 2 bases from J, with 22 bases between. The CDR3 has 17 amino acids.

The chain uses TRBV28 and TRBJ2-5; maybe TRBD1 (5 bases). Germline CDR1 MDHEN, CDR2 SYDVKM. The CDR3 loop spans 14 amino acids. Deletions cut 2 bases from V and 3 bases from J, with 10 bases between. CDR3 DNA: TGTGCCAGCAGTTTACCAGGGAATGAAGAGACCCAGTACTTC. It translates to CASSLPGNEETQYF.

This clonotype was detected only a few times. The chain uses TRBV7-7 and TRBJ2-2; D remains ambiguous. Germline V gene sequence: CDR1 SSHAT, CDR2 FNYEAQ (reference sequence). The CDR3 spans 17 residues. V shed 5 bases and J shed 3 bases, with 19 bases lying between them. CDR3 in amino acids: CASSPGSSMFDTGELFF. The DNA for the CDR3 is TGTGCCAGCAGCCCCGGCTCTAGTATGTTTGACACCGGGGAGCTGTTTTTT.